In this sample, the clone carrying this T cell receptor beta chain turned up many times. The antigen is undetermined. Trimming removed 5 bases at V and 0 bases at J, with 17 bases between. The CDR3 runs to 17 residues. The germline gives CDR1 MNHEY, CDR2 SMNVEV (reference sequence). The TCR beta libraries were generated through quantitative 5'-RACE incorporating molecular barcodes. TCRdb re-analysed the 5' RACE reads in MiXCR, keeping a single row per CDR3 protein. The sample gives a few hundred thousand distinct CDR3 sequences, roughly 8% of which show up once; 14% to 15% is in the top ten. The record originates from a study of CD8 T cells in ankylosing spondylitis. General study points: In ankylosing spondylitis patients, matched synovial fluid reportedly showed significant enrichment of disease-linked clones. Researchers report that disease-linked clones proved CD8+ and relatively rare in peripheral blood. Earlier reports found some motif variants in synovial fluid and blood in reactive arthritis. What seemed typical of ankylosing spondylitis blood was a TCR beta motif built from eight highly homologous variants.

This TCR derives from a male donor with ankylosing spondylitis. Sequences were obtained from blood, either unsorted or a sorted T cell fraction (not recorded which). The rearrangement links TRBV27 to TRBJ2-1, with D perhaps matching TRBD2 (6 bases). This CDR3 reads CASSPSLAASSYNEQFF. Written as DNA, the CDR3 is TGTGCCAGCAGTCCCTCCTTAGCGGCGAGCTCCTACAATGAGCAGTTCTTC.